In this sample, the clone carrying this T cell receptor (beta chain) turned up many times. What was amplified from RNA transcripts were TCR beta CDR3 regions. The TCR CDR3 was amplified in a first-round RT-PCR using the HTBI primer set. TCRdb passed the multiplex PCR reads through MiXCR, listing each CDR3 protein once. Here the sample spans over 500,000 distinct CDR3 sequences, roughly a sixth being singletons. Germline assignment: CDR1 MNHEY and CDR2 SMNVEV (reference sequence). V trimming: 6 bases; J trimming: 9 bases; junction bases outside the gene matches: 10. The CDR3 is 16 residues long. Inclusion characteristics of ophthalmopathy patients comprised a Clinical Activity Score of at least 3, a NOSPECS grade of at least 4, and duration under 3 months. The data were obtained in a study of T cells in Graves' hyperthyroidism and ophthalmopathy. Study context: Pretreatment peripheral blood was obtained at initial diagnosis.

The material sequenced was blood. This clonotype was obtained from a woman aged 18-29 years with Graves' ophthalmopathy. The rearrangement uses TRBV27 and TRBJ2-3; 15 nucleotides line up with TRBD2. CDR3 coding DNA: TGTGCCAGCAGCCCAGGACTAGCGGGGGGGCCTGAGACGCAGTATTTT. It codes for CASSPGLAGGPETQYF.